The clone carrying this TCR beta chain showed up just once. Antigen unknown. A second PCR of about 7 to 11 cycles used a sample-barcoded 5' primer and a J-beta primer mix. In TCRdb, the 5' RACE reads were re-called with MiXCR into one record per CDR3 protein. This table holds 1.2 million to 1.5 million distinct CDR3 sequences, around 42% found once. The germline V gene encodes CDR1 SQVTM and CDR2 ANQGSEA. The length of the CDR3 is 14 residues. V dropped 6 bases and J dropped 3 bases, with 14 bases sitting between them. The data were obtained in a study of blood T cells in healthy people across ages. The study's findings and limits: Naive T cell percentage strongly correlated with TCR beta diversity.

The study recruited healthy Caucasian donors from Russia who were aged about 6 to 95. The sequence derives from a woman younger than 35 in good health. Sequencing was done on a sample of blood. The V gene is TRBV29-1, the J gene TRBJ2-2, with a tentative D call TRBD2 (7 bases). The chain's CDR3 is CSVGGGEDTGELFF. CDR3 coding DNA: TGCAGCGTGGGAGGGGGGGAGGACACCGGGGAGCTGTTTTTT.